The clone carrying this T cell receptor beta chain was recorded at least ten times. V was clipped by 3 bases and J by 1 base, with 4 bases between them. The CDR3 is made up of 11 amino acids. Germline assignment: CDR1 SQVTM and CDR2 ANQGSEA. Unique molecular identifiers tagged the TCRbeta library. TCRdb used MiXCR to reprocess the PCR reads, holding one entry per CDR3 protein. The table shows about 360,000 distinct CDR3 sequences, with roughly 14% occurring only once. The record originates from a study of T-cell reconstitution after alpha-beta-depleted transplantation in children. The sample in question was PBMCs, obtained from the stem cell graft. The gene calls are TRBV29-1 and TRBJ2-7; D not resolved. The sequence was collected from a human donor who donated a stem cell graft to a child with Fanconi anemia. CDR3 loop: CSVEGSYEQYF. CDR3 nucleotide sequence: TGCAGCGTTGAGGGATCCTACGAGCAGTACTTC.